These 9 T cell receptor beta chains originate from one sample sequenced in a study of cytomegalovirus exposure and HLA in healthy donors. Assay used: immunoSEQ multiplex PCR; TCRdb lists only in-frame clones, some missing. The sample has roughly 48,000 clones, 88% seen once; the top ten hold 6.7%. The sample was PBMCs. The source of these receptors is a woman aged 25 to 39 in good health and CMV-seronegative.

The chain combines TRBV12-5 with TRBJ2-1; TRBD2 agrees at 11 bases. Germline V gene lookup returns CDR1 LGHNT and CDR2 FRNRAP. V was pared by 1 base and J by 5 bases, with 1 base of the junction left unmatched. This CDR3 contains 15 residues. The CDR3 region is CASGLGLAGNNEQFF. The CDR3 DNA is TGTGCTAGTGGTTTGGGACTAGCGGGAAACAATGAGCAGTTCTTC.

The CDR3 bases are TGTGCCTGGGGGACAGGAAACTATGGCTACACCTTC. Translated, it gives CAWGTGNYGYTF. The rearrangement joins TRBV30 to TRBJ1-2, with 8 bases fitting TRBD1. With 5 bases clipped from V and 2 bases from J, the junction kept 1 base outside the gene matches. The length of the CDR3 is 12 residues. The germline V gene encodes CDR1 GTSNPN and CDR2 SVGIG (reference sequence). The complete variable domain, with remaining parts taken from reference TRBV30 and TRBJ1-2, reads SQTIHQWPATLVQPVGSPLSLECTVEGTSNPNLYWYRQAAGRGLQLLFYSVGIGQISSEVPQNLSASRPQDRQFILSSKKLLLSDSGFYLCAWGTGNYGYTFGSGTRLTVV.

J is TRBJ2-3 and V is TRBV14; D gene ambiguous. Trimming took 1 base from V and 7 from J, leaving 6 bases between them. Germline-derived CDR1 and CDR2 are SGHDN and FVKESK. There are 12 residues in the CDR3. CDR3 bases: TGTGCCAGCAGCCAAGCCGAGTATACGCAGTATTTT. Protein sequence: CASSQAEYTQYF.

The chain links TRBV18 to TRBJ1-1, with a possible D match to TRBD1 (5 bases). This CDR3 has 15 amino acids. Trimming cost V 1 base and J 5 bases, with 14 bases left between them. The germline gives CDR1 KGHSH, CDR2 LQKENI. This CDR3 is CASSPLTQDLTEAFF. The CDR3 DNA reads TGTGCCAGCTCACCACTCACACAGGATTTGACTGAAGCTTTCTTT. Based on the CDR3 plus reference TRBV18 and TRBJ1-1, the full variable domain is NAGVMQNPRHLVRRRGQEARLRCSPMKGHSHVYWYRQLPEEGLKFMVYLQKENIIDESGMPKERFSAEFPKEGPSILRIQQVVRGDSAAYFCASSPLTQDLTEAFFGQGTRLTVV.

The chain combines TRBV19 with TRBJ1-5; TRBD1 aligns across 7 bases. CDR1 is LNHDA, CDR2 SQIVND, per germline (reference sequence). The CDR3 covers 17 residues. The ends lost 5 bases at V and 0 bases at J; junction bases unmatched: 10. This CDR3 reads CASSRKGDSYSNQPQHF. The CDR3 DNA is TGTGCCAGTAGTCGAAAGGGGGACAGCTATAGCAATCAGCCCCAGCATTTT. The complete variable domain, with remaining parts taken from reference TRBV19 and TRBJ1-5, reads DGGITQSPKYLFRKEGQNVTLSCEQNLNHDAMYWYRQDPGQGLRLIYYSQIVNDFQKGDIAEGYSVSREKKESFPLTVTSAQKNPTAFYLCASSRKGDSYSNQPQHFGDGTRLSIL.

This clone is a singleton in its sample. The CDR3 DNA follows: TGTGCCAGCAGTTGGAGCGGGACTACTAACAATGAGCAGTTCTTC. Its protein product is CASSWSGTTNNEQFF. V gene TRBV27 combines with J gene TRBJ2-1; TRBD2 matches 7 bases. Germline CDR1 MNHEY, CDR2 SMNVEV (reference sequence). The CDR3 contains 15 residues. Trimming at V came to 4 bases and at J to 5 bases, leaving 8 bases not matched to a gene.

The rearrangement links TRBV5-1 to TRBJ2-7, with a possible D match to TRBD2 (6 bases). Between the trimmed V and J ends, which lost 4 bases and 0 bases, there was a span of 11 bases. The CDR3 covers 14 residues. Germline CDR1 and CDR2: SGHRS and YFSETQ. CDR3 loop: CASSPDGSSYEQYF. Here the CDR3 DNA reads TGCGCCAGCAGCCCAGACGGGAGCTCCTACGAGCAGTACTTC.

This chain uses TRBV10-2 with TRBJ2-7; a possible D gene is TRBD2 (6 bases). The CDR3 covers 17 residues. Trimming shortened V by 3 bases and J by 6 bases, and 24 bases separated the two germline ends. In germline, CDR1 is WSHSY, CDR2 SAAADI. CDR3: CASSDPIPGVPLPEQYF. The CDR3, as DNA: TGCGCCAGCAGTGACCCTATTCCGGGAGTACCCCTCCCCGAGCAGTACTTC.

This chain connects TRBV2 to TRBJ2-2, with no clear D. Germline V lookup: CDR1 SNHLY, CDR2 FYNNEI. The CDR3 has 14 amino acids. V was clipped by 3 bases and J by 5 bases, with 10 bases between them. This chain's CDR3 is CASSDPRSTGELFF. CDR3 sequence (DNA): TGTGCCAGCAGTGACCCCCGGTCTACCGGGGAGCTGTTTTTT.